The 20 T cell receptor beta chains presented below share a single source sample, sequenced in a study of blood T cell repertoires in COVID-19. Profiled with immunoSEQ multiplex PCR; TCRdb holds only in-frame clones, not every one. The sample carries more than 15,000 clones, 81% recorded once. Sequenced material: peripheral blood. These receptors were collected from a man aged 40-49 years with active or convalescent COVID-19.

The chain uses TRBV12-3 or TRBV12-4 and TRBJ1-6, with TRBD1 matching 9 bases. There are 13 residues in the CDR3. J was trimmed by 6 bases and V by 6 bases; bases with no gene match: 0. CDR3 bases: TGTGCCAGCAGGGGACAGGGTAATTCACCCCTCCACTTT. Translated: CASRGQGNSPLHF.

The chain combines TRBV5-1 with TRBJ2-7, with TRBD1 matching over 8 bases. This CDR3 spans 16 amino acids. Germline V gene lookup returns CDR1 SGHRS and CDR2 YFSETQ. The V segment lost 3 bases and the J segment 3 bases; nucleotides outside the gene matches: 11. The CDR3 coding sequence is TGCGCCAGCAGCTGGGCTGGGGGACAGGTTCACTACGAGCAGTACTTC. Protein: CASSWAGGQVHYEQYF.

The V gene is TRBV14, the J gene TRBJ2-3; the D gene is possibly TRBD2 (6 bases). The germline V and J ends were trimmed by 3 bases and 2 bases, with 9 bases remaining between them. Germline-derived CDR1 and CDR2 are SGHDN and FVKESK. The CDR3 is 14 residues long. CDR3 protein: CASSQGLTTDTQYF. CDR3 DNA: TGTGCCAGCAGCCAGGGACTGACCACAGATACGCAGTATTTT.

By share, this clone counts as medium-sized (0.01 to 0.1%). This rearrangement joins TRBV27 to TRBJ2-2, with D possibly TRBD2 on 6 matching bases. The CDR3 is 12 amino acids. Trimming shortened V by 8 bases and J by 5 bases, and 9 bases separated the two germline ends. Germline CDR1 and CDR2: MNHEY and SMNVEV (reference sequence). The CDR3 nucleotides read TGTGCCAGCTCTGGGGGGACCGGGGAGCTGTTTTTT. Translation: CASSGGTGELFF.

This clone was seen a single time. DNA of the CDR3: TGTGCCAGCAGCGTAGCAGGACAGTACGAGCAGTACTTC. Translation: CASSVAGQYEQYF. The chain combines TRBV9 with TRBJ2-7; maybe TRBD1 (6 bases). Germline V CDR1 and CDR2: SGDLS, YYNGEE. V was shortened by 0 bases and J by 4 bases, with 8 bases between the two germline ends. The CDR3 runs to 13 residues.

V gene TRBV19 combines with J gene TRBJ1-1, with 7 bases matching TRBD1. This CDR3 spans 17 amino acids. Trimming at V came to 5 bases and at J to 0 bases, leaving 12 bases not matched to a gene. Per germline, CDR1 LNHDA and CDR2 SQIVND (reference sequence). The CDR3 DNA is TGTGCCAGTAGTGCCGACAGGGCTTTCCTCATGAACACTGAAGCTTTCTTT. Protein sequence: CASSADRAFLMNTEAFF.

This clone showed up just a few times. This chain connects TRBV4-1 to TRBJ1-6; D may be TRBD1 (5 bases). The germline CDR1 and CDR2 sequences are MGHRA and YSYEKL. Trimming removed 1 base at V and 13 bases at J, with 11 bases between. The length of the CDR3 is 13 residues. Written as DNA, the CDR3 is TGCGCCAGCAGCCAAGGGAAGGGGCGGCCCCTCCACTTT. Protein: CASSQGKGRPLHF.

The chain recombines TRBV29-1 with TRBJ1-1; the match to TRBD1 covers 7 bases. V gave up 5 bases and J gave up 2 bases; unmatched junction bases: 2. Per the germline V gene, CDR1 is SQVTM and CDR2 is ANQGSEA. The CDR3 is 12 amino acids. CDR3 sequence: CSVHRGNTEAFF. Here the CDR3 DNA reads TGCAGCGTTCACAGGGGTAACACTGAAGCTTTCTTT.

This clone turned up a few times. The chain employs TRBV10-3 and TRBJ2-3; possibly TRBD1 for D (6 bases). The CDR3 length is 14 residues. The germline V gene has CDR1 ENHRY and CDR2 SYGVKD. The V end was cut by 6 bases, the J end by 4 bases, with 14 bases between. Here the CDR3 DNA reads TGTGCCATCAGCCGATTCACAGGGCCAGATACGCAGTATTTT. It encodes CAISRFTGPDTQYF.

This chain connects TRBV7-2 to TRBJ1-3; a possible D gene is TRBD1 (6 bases). The CDR3 covers 15 residues. Trimming stripped 2 bases from V and 3 bases from J, with 11 bases between. Germline V gene sequence: CDR1 SGHTA, CDR2 FQGNSA. The CDR3 region is CASSLSAGVGNTIYF. DNA for the CDR3: TGTGCCAGCAGCTTAAGTGCAGGGGTTGGAAACACCATATATTTT.

The chain carries TRBV15 and TRBJ2-7; 11 bases fit TRBD2. CDR1 is LNHNV and CDR2 is YYDKDF in the germline V gene (reference sequence). This CDR3 region has 15 residues. V was clipped by 4 bases and J by 2 bases; unmatched bases: 4. Written as DNA, the CDR3 is TGTGCCACCAGCATGACTAGCGGGGCGCCCTACGAGCAGTACTTC. Amino acid sequence: CATSMTSGAPYEQYF.

The chain links TRBV9 to TRBJ2-3; D may be TRBD1 (6 bases). V lost 3 bases and J 6 bases, leaving 14 bases between the germline ends. Germline V lookup: CDR1 SGDLS, CDR2 YYNGEE. The CDR3 runs to 14 residues. DNA of the CDR3: TGTGCCAGCAGCGCCGGGTTTACAGGGGATACGCAGTATTTT. Translation gives CASSAGFTGDTQYF.

The table lists this clone with a few counts. This chain joins TRBV23-1 and TRBJ1-5; possible D gene TRBD1, 5 bases. TRBV23-1 is an ORF for which the function is uncertain. V was cut by 0 bases and J by 3 bases, with 9 bases left in between. CDR3 length equals 15 residues. The DNA for the CDR3 is TGCGCCAGCAGTCAATCGGGAGGGGACAATCAGCCCCAGCATTTT. Its translation is CASSQSGGDNQPQHF.

The chain employs TRBV30 and TRBJ1-5; a weak D match, TRBD1 (6 bases). Trimming pared 2 bases from V and 6 bases from J, leaving 17 bases between. Germline V lookup: CDR1 GTSNPN, CDR2 SVGIG (reference sequence). The CDR3 sequence is 15 residues long. The CDR3 nucleotides read TGTGCCTGGAGTCCTCTAGGGGGGGCTGGTCAGCCCCAGCATTTT. This sequence encodes CAWSPLGGAGQPQHF.

The table lists this clone with a count of one. The chain uses TRBV5-1 and TRBJ2-1; 7 bases match TRBD2. This CDR3 contains 18 residues. CDR1 and CDR2 (germline): SGHRS, YFSETQ. J lost 1 base, V lost 3 bases, and 13 bases had no gene match. CDR3 protein: CASSSRGASGNSYNEQFF. The CDR3, as DNA: TGCGCCAGCAGCTCTCGAGGCGCCAGCGGGAATTCCTACAATGAGCAGTTCTTC.

The chain combines TRBV5-6 with TRBJ1-4; TRBD1 aligns across 8 bases. The CDR3 runs to 15 residues. J lost 8 bases, V lost 0 bases, and 6 bases had no gene match. The germline V gene encodes CDR1 SGHDT and CDR2 YYEEEE. Here the CDR3 reads CASSLAQGAGEKLFF. The CDR3 coding sequence is TGTGCCAGCAGCTTGGCTCAGGGGGCGGGCGAAAAACTGTTTTTT.

The gene calls are TRBV29-1 and TRBJ1-1; D call uncertain. The CDR3 has 10 residues. Germline values: CDR1 SQVTM, CDR2 ANQGSEA. The V and J ends lost 7 bases and 0 bases respectively, with 3 bases between them. In DNA form, the CDR3 reads TGCAGCGCCATGAACACTGAAGCTTTCTTT. It translates to CSAMNTEAFF.

This chain joins TRBV12-3 or TRBV12-4 and TRBJ2-5, with D hard to call. This CDR3 contains 13 residues. With 7 bases removed from V and 5 bases from J, the gap between germline ends came to 14 bases. The CDR3 DNA reads as TGTGCCAGCACCGTCTTTGAGGTGGAGACCCAGTACTTC. This codes for CASTVFEVETQYF.

V is TRBV25-1 and J is TRBJ1-1; TRBD1 agrees at 7 bases. V lost 5 bases and J lost 3; bases outside the gene matches: 9. From germline, CDR1 is MGHDK and CDR2 SYGVNS. The CDR3 runs 15 residues. The CDR3 nucleotides read TGTGCCAGCAGTACTAGACAGGGAATAGACACTGAAGCTTTCTTT. As protein: CASSTRQGIDTEAFF.

The J gene is TRBJ2-5, the V gene TRBV10-3; TRBD2 matches 8 bases. CDR1 is ENHRY, CDR2 SYGVKD, per germline. The trim removed 0 bases at V and 5 bases at J, leaving 11 bases unmatched. The CDR3 runs 17 residues. The CDR3 loop reads CAISESRSGGPGETQYF. CDR3 nucleotides: TGTGCCATCAGTGAGTCTCGGTCGGGGGGGCCGGGGGAGACCCAGTACTTC.